These 16 T cell receptor beta chains were all obtained from the same sample, sequenced in a study of Graves' ophthalmopathy and Graves' hyperthyroidism. Scientists amplified the TCR beta CDR3 regions from RNA transcripts. An initial RT-PCR round employing HTBI primers preceded a second-round multiplex PCR. Each CDR3 protein is one row after TCRdb ran MiXCR on the multiplex PCR reads. The sample lists about 660,000 distinct CDR3 sequences, about 38% occurring once. The sample consisted of peripheral blood. The receptors originated from an adult man with Graves' ophthalmopathy.

This clonotype was observed many times. The V and J genes are TRBV7-9 and TRBJ2-2, with D maybe TRBD1 (6 bases). CDR1 and CDR2 (germline): SEHNR, FQNEAQ (reference sequence). CDR3 length equals 13 residues. Trimming took 11 bases from V and 4 from J, leaving 14 bases between them. DNA for the CDR3: TGTGCCCCCAGGGGCTATCTCACCGGGGAGCTGTTTTTT. The encoded protein is CAPRGYLTGELFF.

Only a few counts were recorded for this clonotype. The CDR3 DNA reads TGTGCCAGCAGCCTATCCCCTATGGGGGGCAGTATTGAAGCTTTCTTT. This sequence encodes CASSLSPMGGSIEAFF. The chain has TRBV6-6 and TRBJ1-1, with D tentatively TRBD1 (6 bases). The CDR3 is made up of 16 amino acids. Germline CDR1 reads MNHNY; CDR2 reads SVGAGI (reference sequence). V lost 6 bases, J lost 7 bases, and 24 bases lay in between.

This clonotype was observed at least ten times. This chain uses TRBV10-3 with TRBJ2-7; TRBD1 matches 7 bases. The trim removed 1 base at V and 4 bases at J, leaving 4 bases unmatched. The CDR3 is 14 residues long. Germline values: CDR1 ENHRY, CDR2 SYGVKD. This CDR3 is CAISELDRTYEQYF. In DNA form, the CDR3 reads TGTGCCATCAGTGAGTTGGACAGGACTTACGAGCAGTACTTC.

V gene TRBV19 combines with J gene TRBJ2-7; the D gene is possibly TRBD2 (5 bases). Germline CDR1 LNHDA, CDR2 SQIVND (reference sequence). Trimming removed 3 bases at V and 0 bases at J, with 24 bases between. This CDR3 is built from 19 residues. The CDR3 nucleotides read TGTGCCAGTAGTATGCTCGTTGGGGTCGGCCAAGGGAGCTCCTACGAGCAGTACTTC. This codes for CASSMLVGVGQGSSYEQYF.

The chain links TRBV10-3 to TRBJ1-2; the D is unclear. CDR3 length: 13 amino acids. CDR1 ENHRY and CDR2 SYGVKD come from the germline V gene. V lost 8 bases and J 5 bases, leaving 15 bases between the germline ends. The CDR3 loop reads CAISKGDGYGYTF. Written as DNA, the CDR3 is TGTGCCATCTCGAAGGGTGATGGGTATGGCTACACCTTC.

As concerns this clonotype: One base away lies a much larger clone, so this may be a sequencing read error. The CDR3 region has the DNA TGTGCCAGCAGTGGACGTGAGGGTTTCTCTGGAAACACCATATATTTT. Protein: CASSGREGFSGNTIYF. The chain employs TRBV2 and TRBJ1-3; D is unresolved. V was trimmed by 4 bases and J by 0 bases, leaving 13 bases between them. The V gene's germline CDR1 is SNHLY and CDR2 FYNNEI. There are 16 residues in the CDR3.

The genes are TRBV29-1 and TRBJ1-2; possibly TRBD1 for D (5 bases). Trimming pared 6 bases from V and 3 bases from J, leaving 11 bases between. The CDR3 sequence is 12 residues long. The germline V gene has CDR1 SQVTM and CDR2 ANQGSEA. CDR3 nucleotides: TGCAGCGTGACCAGGGACGACTATGGCTACACCTTC. Translation: CSVTRDDYGYTF.

This clonotype has a single count. This clone may be a read error of a much larger clone one base away. V is TRBV11-3 and J is TRBJ2-2, with TRBD2 identical over 7 bases. CDR1 and CDR2 (germline): SGHNT, YENEEA. The junction had 5 bases not matched to a gene; V was cut back by 3 bases and J by 4 bases. This CDR3 contains 15 residues. The CDR3 here is CASSLASGRTGELFF. CDR3 DNA: TGTGCCAGCAGCTTGGCTAGCGGACGCACCGGGGAGCTGTTTTTT.

The CDR3 DNA follows: TGCAGTGCTAGAGAGGAGTGGGTAGACAATCAGCCCCAGCATTTT. It is translated as CSAREEWVDNQPQHF. The chain carries TRBV20-1 and TRBJ1-5; D is ambiguous. The CDR3 totals 15 residues. V was trimmed by 0 bases and J by 3 bases, leaving 12 bases between them. Germline V lookup: CDR1 DFQATT, CDR2 SNEGSKA (reference sequence).

This clonotype showed up just a few times. The V gene is TRBV5-4, the J gene TRBJ2-7; TRBD1 is a possible D gene (6 bases). Per the germline V gene, CDR1 is SGHNT and CDR2 is YYREEE (reference sequence). CDR3 length: 15 amino acids. The V gene lost 4 bases and the J gene lost 6 bases, with 20 bases spanning the gap. The CDR3 DNA is TGTGCCAGCAGCGGAACCGATACAGGGTTCGGCGAGCAGTACTTC. Translation gives CASSGTDTGFGEQYF.

CDR3 in DNA: TGTGCCAGCAGTGATAGGGACAGGGCTAGAGAGGAAGGCTACACCTTC. It encodes CASSDRDRAREEGYTF. J is TRBJ1-2 and V is TRBV6-6; 9 nucleotides line up with TRBD1. The J segment lost 8 bases and the V segment lost 5 bases, leaving 15 bases of the junction unmatched. There are 16 residues in the CDR3. Germline CDR1 and CDR2: MNHNY and SVGAGI (reference sequence).

The CDR3 coding sequence is TGTGCCAGCAGCCACCGGGACAGACTCAATCAGCCCCAGCATTTT. Protein product: CASSHRDRLNQPQHF. The chain is built from TRBV7-8 and TRBJ1-5; the match to TRBD1 covers 7 bases. V gave up 5 bases and J gave up 3 bases; unmatched junction bases: 7. This CDR3 spans 15 amino acids. Germline loops: CDR1 SGHVS, CDR2 FQNEAQ. Based on the CDR3 plus reference TRBV7-8 and TRBJ1-5, the full variable domain is GAGVSQSPRYKVAKRGQDVALRCDPISGHVSLFWYQQALGQGPEFLTYFQNEAQLDKSGLPSDRFFAERPEGSVSTLKIQRTQQEDSAVYLCASSHRDRLNQPQHFGDGTRLSIL.

This clonotype has only a few counts. The V call is TRBV3-1, the J call TRBJ1-2, with D tentatively TRBD1 (5 bases). CDR1 and CDR2 from the germline V gene are LGHDT and YNNKEL (reference sequence). Deletions cut 6 bases from V and 8 bases from J, with 19 bases between. This CDR3 has 14 residues. The CDR3 coding sequence is TGTGCCAGCAGTTATTCGGGACCCTCCGGAGGCTACACCTTC. Protein: CASSYSGPSGGYTF.

The chain recombines TRBV2 with TRBJ2-2; TRBD2 matches 8 bases. V dropped 2 bases and J dropped 6; count of bases not matched to a gene: 5. Germline values: CDR1 SNHLY, CDR2 FYNNEI. This CDR3 comprises 15 residues. DNA for the CDR3: TGTGCCAGCAGTGAAAAAGCGGGAGTGTCCGGGGAGCTGTTTTTT. Translation: CASSEKAGVSGELFF.

The chain joins TRBV12-3 or TRBV12-4 to TRBJ2-2; 12 bases fit TRBD2. V shed 3 bases, J shed 3 bases, and the junction held 5 bases outside the gene matches. This CDR3 is built from 17 residues. CDR3 DNA sequence: TGTGCCAGCAGTTTTAGTACTAGCGGGGGGCACACCGGGGAGCTGTTTTTT. It yields the protein CASSFSTSGGHTGELFF.

This clonotype was seen at least ten times. The V call is TRBV13, the J call TRBJ2-7; D is perhaps TRBD2 (6 bases). The ends were cut back, 2 bases at V and 3 bases at J, with 11 bases in the middle. Germline V gene lookup returns CDR1 PRHDT and CDR2 FYEKMQ (reference sequence). The CDR3 runs 14 residues. As DNA, the CDR3 is TGTGCCAGCAGCTTATCCGGGAGCGGCTACGAGCAGTACTTC. Protein product: CASSLSGSGYEQYF.